This TCR beta chain emerged from a study of blood T cell repertoires in COVID-19. Study information: Nucleic acid was either cDNA or gDNA, and it came from T cells, B-cell-depleted T cells, or PBMCs.

J lost 4 bases, V lost 2 bases, and 4 bases had no gene match. The CDR3 spans 14 residues. Per the germline V gene, CDR1 is MNHEY and CDR2 is SVGAGI. In the authors' methods: The authors estimated nucleated cell counts from reference gene primer amplification. TCRdb's copy holds only in-frame clones and misses some; the assay was immunoSEQ multiplex PCR. For V, J and clone size, that table is used; D and trimming come from the DNA. The sample lists around 100,000 clones, roughly 80% occurring once. This rearrangement joins TRBV6-5 to TRBJ1-1; 7 bases are shared with TRBD1. The TCR sequence derives from a man between 50 and 59 years old with active or convalescent COVID-19. The sample taken for sequencing was peripheral blood. CDR3 region: CASSYEGASTEAFF. In nucleotides, the CDR3 is TGTGCCAGCAGTTACGAGGGGGCAAGCACTGAAGCTTTCTTT.